The 8 T cell receptor beta chains listed next were all sequenced from one sample in a study of blood T cell repertoires in COVID-19. Repertoires were generated with immunoSEQ multiplex PCR, while TCRdb's copy carries only in-frame clones and drops some. The sample includes approximately 300,000 clones, around 82% seen only once; the top ten take 1.2%. Sequencing used peripheral blood. Receptors originate from a woman aged 45-65 years with acute or convalescent COVID-19.

This clone was observed a handful of times. The gene calls are TRBV7-9 and TRBJ2-3; 8 bases match TRBD2. This CDR3 region has 16 residues. CDR1 is SEHNR and CDR2 is FQNEAQ in the germline V gene (reference sequence). Trimming took 3 bases from V and 7 from J; bases not matched to a gene: 12. CDR3: CASSFSRVRGGHTQYF. The CDR3 DNA sequence: TGTGCCAGCAGCTTCTCCCGGGTTCGGGGGGGCCATACGCAGTATTTT.

The genes are TRBV27 and TRBJ2-3, with 11 bases that match TRBD2. V shed 5 bases, J shed 0 bases, and the junction held 7 bases outside the gene matches. CDR1 MNHEY and CDR2 SMNVEV come from the germline V gene (reference sequence). The CDR3 totals 17 residues. The CDR3 nucleotides read TGTGCCAGCAGTCCTCCGGGACTAGCGGACAGCACAGATACGCAGTATTTT. The encoded protein is CASSPPGLADSTDTQYF.

V usage is TRBV19 and J usage is TRBJ2-7, with D possibly matching TRBD1 (5 bases). This CDR3 has 15 residues. Germline V gene sequence: CDR1 LNHDA, CDR2 SQIVND (reference sequence). Trimming left V 7 bases short and J 5 bases short, with 21 bases between. In nucleotides, the CDR3 is TGTGCCAGTACCACGCGCGGCAGGGTTACCGACGAGCAGTACTTC. Protein sequence: CASTTRGRVTDEQYF.

The V and J genes are TRBV6-5 and TRBJ2-1; possible D gene TRBD1, 5 bases. Germline V gives CDR1 MNHEY, CDR2 SVGAGI. The CDR3 length is 11 residues. V lost 7 bases to trimming and J lost 10 bases, with 11 bases between them. In DNA form, the CDR3 reads TGTGCCAGCATCAGAAAGGGGGAGCAGTTCTTC. Its protein product is CASIRKGEQFF.

V usage is TRBV6-5 and J usage is TRBJ2-3, with D perhaps TRBD2 (6 bases). This CDR3 comprises 14 residues. Germline values: CDR1 MNHEY, CDR2 SVGAGI. The CDR3 loop reads CATFRDWATDTQYF. The CDR3 coding sequence is TGTGCTACGTTCCGGGACTGGGCGACAGATACGCAGTATTTT.

V gene TRBV4-2 combines with J gene TRBJ2-3, with 10 positions matching TRBD2. The CDR3 covers 16 residues. Germline V lookup: CDR1 LGHNA, CDR2 YNFKEQ. V lost 0 bases, J lost 2 bases, and 2 bases stayed unmatched. The DNA for the CDR3 is TGTGCCAGCAGCCAAGAGCTAGCGGGGGCCACAGATACGCAGTATTTT. Its protein is CASSQELAGATDTQYF.

The gene calls are TRBV5-6 and TRBJ2-5; D ambiguous. Germline CDR1 reads SGHDT; CDR2 reads YYEEEE. The CDR3 consists of 13 residues. The V and J ends lost 1 base and 2 bases respectively, with 6 bases between them. The CDR3 sequence: CASSLWQQETQYF. The CDR3 region has the DNA TGTGCCAGCAGCTTGTGGCAGCAAGAGACCCAGTACTTC.

This sequence joins TRBV19 and TRBJ1-5, with D unresolved. The germline gives CDR1 LNHDA, CDR2 SQIVND (reference sequence). The CDR3 totals 13 residues. The ends were cut back, 11 bases at V and 4 bases at J, with 15 bases in the middle. The CDR3 coding sequence is TGTGCCGCAGGATTTGGAGGTAATCAGCCCCAGCATTTT. It is translated as CAAGFGGNQPQHF.